This T cell receptor beta chain was identified in a study of long-term antiretroviral therapy in people with HIV. They ran version v3.0 of the immunoSEQ assay at survey level. Measured with immunoSEQ multiplex PCR; TCRdb has only the in-frame clones, and not every one. The sample shows around 36,000 clones, roughly 74% of them seen only once. The V end lost 7 bases, the J end lost 0 bases, and 12 bases lay between the germline ends. The germline gives CDR1 SGHVS, CDR2 FNYEAQ. This CDR3 is 15 amino acids long. This clonotype originated in a man between 45 and 60 years old with HIV. Sequences were derived from unsorted PBMCs, sampled 3 years after starting antiretroviral therapy. The V and J genes are TRBV7-6 and TRBJ1-4; tentatively, D is TRBD1 (5 bases). For the CDR3, the DNA is TGTGCCAGCACCGTAGAGACAGCAACTAATGAAAAACTGTTTTTT. Encoded protein: CASTVETATNEKLFF. The full variable domain, rest sourced from reference TRBV7-6 and TRBJ1-4, is GAGVSQSPRYKVTKRGQDVALRCDPISGHVSLYWYRQALGQGPEFLTYFNYEAQQDKSGLPNDRFSAERPEGSISTLTIQRTEQRDSAMYRCASTVETATNEKLFFGSGTQLSVL.